Presented here are 28 T cell receptor beta chains from one specimen sequenced in a study of graft-versus-host responses after intestinal transplantation. The protocol was immunoSEQ multiplex PCR, while the TCRdb copy is restricted to in-frame clones and leaves out a portion. The repertoire holds 70,000 to 75,000 clones, with 89% as singletons. For these TCRs, the target antigens are not known. The material sequenced was unstimulated CD8+ T cells sorted from spleen or lymph node cells, taken before intestinal transplant. Source of these receptors: a human donor who received an intestinal transplant.

In this sample, this clone turned up once. This sequence joins TRBV5-4 and TRBJ2-1; the match to TRBD1 covers 9 bases. CDR3 length equals 12 residues. Germline assignment: CDR1 SGHNT and CDR2 YYREEE (reference sequence). V was clipped by 4 bases and J by 13 bases; unmatched bases: 6. The CDR3 DNA sequence: TGTGCCAGCAGCGTGACAGGGGGGGGACAGTTCTTC. Translation gives CASSVTGGGQFF.

The chain couples TRBV27 to TRBJ2-7, with 9 bases that match TRBD2. Trimming took 2 bases from V and 5 from J; bases not matched to a gene: 7. This CDR3 comprises 15 residues. Germline V lookup: CDR1 MNHEY, CDR2 SMNVEV (reference sequence). The chain's CDR3 is CASSLMPSGKDEQYF. For the CDR3, the DNA is TGTGCCAGCAGTTTAATGCCTAGCGGGAAGGACGAGCAGTACTTC.

The chain uses TRBV5-6 and TRBJ1-2; 7 bases fit TRBD1. Unmatched junction bases numbered 5, after V lost 4 bases and J lost 8 bases. The CDR3 has 12 residues. The germline V gene has CDR1 SGHDT and CDR2 YYEEEE. CDR3 DNA sequence: TGTGCCAGCAGCGCGACAGGGCACGGCTACACCTTC. Translation gives CASSATGHGYTF.

This rearrangement joins TRBV27 to TRBJ2-5; D is undetermined. Germline V gives CDR1 MNHEY, CDR2 SMNVEV (reference sequence). The CDR3 has 13 amino acids. Trimming cost V 4 bases and J 1 base, with 7 bases left between them. CDR3 loop: CASSSSLQETQYF. In DNA, the CDR3 is TGTGCCAGCAGTTCTTCACTCCAAGAGACCCAGTACTTC.

This chain uses TRBV7-2 with TRBJ2-7; D may be TRBD1 (6 bases). This CDR3 is 14 amino acids long. The V end was cut by 4 bases, the J end by 2 bases, with 12 bases between. Germline V gene data show CDR1 as SGHTA and CDR2 as FQGNSA. The CDR3 region is CASSSRGPPYEQYF. The CDR3 coding sequence is TGTGCCAGCAGCTCCAGGGGTCCCCCCTACGAGCAGTACTTC.

The J gene is TRBJ2-1, the V gene TRBV14, with unresolved D. Germline-derived CDR1 and CDR2 are SGHDN and FVKESK. Trimming removed 0 bases from V and 3 bases from J, with 3 bases in between. This CDR3 is built from 13 residues. This CDR3 reads CASSQDLYNEQFF. The CDR3 bases are TGTGCCAGCAGCCAAGACCTCTACAATGAGCAGTTCTTC.

The chain recombines TRBV5-8 with TRBJ2-7; 13 bases agree with TRBD2. CDR3 size: 17 residues. The V gene's germline CDR1 is SGHTS and CDR2 YDEGEE. Losses at the gene ends were 3 bases for V and 3 bases for J; bases not matched to a gene: 9. This CDR3 reads CASSSWTSGSIFYEQYF. Written as DNA, the CDR3 is TGTGCCAGCAGCTCCTGGACTAGCGGGAGTATCTTCTACGAGCAGTACTTC.

CDR3 nucleotide sequence: TGTGCCAGTAGTCCCGCTAGCGGGGGGGTTAATGAGCAGTTCTTC. It yields the protein CASSPASGGVNEQFF. V usage is TRBV19 and J usage is TRBJ2-1, with TRBD2 matching over 12 bases. CDR3 size: 15 residues. Germline assignment: CDR1 LNHDA and CDR2 SQIVND (reference sequence). J lost 7 bases, V lost 5 bases, and 6 bases had no gene match.

The rearrangement joins TRBV27 to TRBJ2-7; the D is unclear. From germline, CDR1 is MNHEY and CDR2 SMNVEV (reference sequence). The CDR3 runs to 13 residues. Trimming took off 3 bases at V and 2 bases at J, with 8 bases between the two ends. This CDR3 is CASSFFPTYEQYF. In DNA form, the CDR3 reads TGTGCCAGCAGTTTTTTCCCCACCTACGAGCAGTACTTC.

This clone was observed a few times. The chain links TRBV28 to TRBJ2-2; tentatively, D is TRBD2 (6 bases). V was clipped by 7 bases and J by 6 bases, with 12 bases between them. CDR1 and CDR2 (germline): MDHEN, SYDVKM. The CDR3 is made up of 13 amino acids. CDR3 in DNA: TGTGCCAGCACTGGGGGAGGTGCCGGGGAGCTGTTTTTT. As protein: CASTGGGAGELFF.

The chain employs TRBV4-2 and TRBJ2-6; D gene unclear. Germline CDR1 is LGHNA and CDR2 is YNFKEQ. The CDR3 spans 15 residues. V was trimmed by 0 bases and J by 2 bases, leaving 5 bases between them. CDR3: CASSQDSTGANVLTF. The DNA of the CDR3 is TGTGCCAGCAGCCAAGATAGTACTGGGGCCAACGTCCTGACTTTC.

V is TRBV5-1 and J is TRBJ2-5; D is unclear. The CDR3 sequence is 15 residues long. The germline V and J ends were trimmed by 3 bases and 5 bases, with 17 bases remaining between them. CDR1 and CDR2 (germline): SGHRS, YFSETQ. In DNA form, the CDR3 reads TGCGCCAGCAGCTATAGATCGGGTTCTCGGGAGACCCAGTACTTC. It encodes CASSYRSGSRETQYF.

The CDR3 here is CASSITLTGEAAEAFF. The CDR3 DNA sequence: TGTGCCAGTAGTATAACCTTGACAGGGGAGGCGGCTGAAGCTTTCTTT. The chain employs TRBV19 and TRBJ1-1, with 8 bases that match TRBD1. CDR3 length equals 16 residues. V shed 2 bases, J shed 6 bases, and the junction held 11 bases outside the gene matches. Looked up from germline, CDR1 is LNHDA and CDR2 is SQIVND (reference sequence).

V usage is TRBV27 and J usage is TRBJ1-5; D not certain. Germline-derived CDR1 and CDR2 are MNHEY and SMNVEV (reference sequence). This CDR3 spans 15 amino acids. Trimming cost V 7 bases and J 5 bases, with 18 bases left between them. The CDR3 sequence is CASKPTEGIDQPQHF. The CDR3 DNA reads TGTGCCAGCAAACCGACCGAGGGAATTGATCAGCCCCAGCATTTT.

The chain uses TRBV6-5 and TRBJ2-1, with TRBD1 matching over 7 bases. The V gene's germline CDR1 is MNHEY and CDR2 SVGAGI. J gave up 7 bases and V 7 bases, and 10 bases lay outside the gene matches. The CDR3 loop spans 14 amino acids. The CDR3 region is CASTPTGPPNEQFF. In DNA form, the CDR3 reads TGTGCCAGCACCCCGACAGGGCCTCCGAATGAGCAGTTCTTC.

V usage is TRBV10-1 and J usage is TRBJ2-7; unclear D gene. CDR1 and CDR2 (germline): WNHNN, SYGVQD (reference sequence). The CDR3 totals 14 residues. V lost 3 bases to trimming and J lost 6 bases, with 15 bases between them. The CDR3 is CASSDSRISGEQYF. The CDR3 nucleotides read TGCGCCAGCAGTGATTCTAGGATCTCCGGCGAGCAGTACTTC.

V gene TRBV4-1 combines with J gene TRBJ2-1; TRBD2 matches 7 bases. The CDR3 sequence is 16 residues long. Germline values: CDR1 MGHRA, CDR2 YSYEKL. Trimming took 4 bases from V and 8 from J; bases not matched to a gene: 14. The CDR3 region is CASSPEPGGRSDEQFF. CDR3 in DNA: TGCGCCAGCAGCCCCGAACCGGGCGGGAGAAGTGATGAGCAGTTCTTC.

The chain uses TRBV7-4 and TRBJ1-1, with 9 bases matching TRBD1. With 4 bases clipped from V and 4 bases from J, the junction kept 7 bases outside the gene matches. CDR3 length: 15 amino acids. Germline loops: CDR1 SGHVT, CDR2 SQSDAQ. The CDR3 region has the DNA TGTGCCAGCAGCTCACACAGGGGGCCCCCCACTGAAGCTTTCTTT. This translates into CASSSHRGPPTEAFF. The full variable domain, with the rest looked up from reference TRBV7-4 and TRBJ1-1, is GAGVSQSPRYKVAKRGRDVALRCDSISGHVTLYWYRQTLGQGSEVLTYSQSDAQRDKSGRPSGRFSAERPERSVSTLKIQRTEQGDSAVYLCASSSHRGPPTEAFFGQGTRLTVV.

This chain uses TRBV25-1 with TRBJ2-1; TRBD2 agrees at 7 bases. The germline CDR1 and CDR2 sequences are MGHDK and SYGVNS. The CDR3 is 14 residues long. With 1 base clipped from V and 5 bases from J, the junction kept 2 bases outside the gene matches. The CDR3 region has the DNA TGTGCCAGCAGTGAATGGGGGGGTAACAATGAGCAGTTCTTC. Translation gives CASSEWGGNNEQFF.

The rearrangement joins TRBV27 to TRBJ2-7, with D perhaps matching TRBD1 (6 bases). This CDR3 is 13 amino acids long. CDR1 MNHEY and CDR2 SMNVEV come from the germline V gene (reference sequence). V lost 3 bases to trimming and J lost 3 bases, with 9 bases between them. CDR3 loop: CASSFEQGYEQYF. CDR3 nucleotides: TGTGCCAGCAGTTTTGAACAGGGCTACGAGCAGTACTTC.

The chain combines TRBV6-5 with TRBJ1-6; D is undetermined. Trimming cost V 7 bases and J 0 bases, with 10 bases left between them. There are 15 residues in the CDR3. CDR1 is MNHEY, CDR2 SVGAGI, per germline. As DNA, the CDR3 is TGTGCCAGCACGATGGGGAGCTCCTATAATTCACCCCTCCACTTT. This translates into CASTMGSSYNSPLHF.

The chain employs TRBV13 and TRBJ2-5; 7 nucleotides line up with TRBD1. This CDR3 region has 16 residues. J lost 1 base, V lost 5 bases, and 10 bases had no gene match. The germline V gene has CDR1 PRHDT and CDR2 FYEKMQ (reference sequence). CDR3 in DNA: TGTGCCAGCAGCCCCAGATTTTGGGACAGCCAAGAGACCCAGTACTTC. This sequence encodes CASSPRFWDSQETQYF.

The genes are TRBV6-5 and TRBJ2-7, with D possibly TRBD1 on 6 matching bases. The V end was cut by 6 bases, the J end by 2 bases, with 17 bases between. The CDR3 spans 15 residues. Germline CDR1 is MNHEY and CDR2 is SVGAGI. CDR3 in amino acids: CASRSTTGWPYEQYF. The CDR3 DNA reads as TGTGCCAGCAGATCCACCACAGGGTGGCCCTACGAGCAGTACTTC.

The gene calls are TRBV2 and TRBJ2-3; D call uncertain. Germline V gene lookup returns CDR1 SNHLY and CDR2 FYNNEI. The V end was cut by 4 bases, the J end by 6 bases, with 8 bases between. This CDR3 region has 12 residues. This CDR3 is CASSVEADTQYF. In DNA, the CDR3 is TGTGCCAGCAGTGTAGAGGCCGATACGCAGTATTTT.

This chain uses TRBV2 with TRBJ1-1; D perhaps matches TRBD1 (5 bases). CDR3 length: 14 amino acids. V gave up 8 bases and J gave up 4 bases, with 17 bases separating them. Germline CDR1 is SNHLY and CDR2 is FYNNEI. CDR3 nucleotides: TGTGCCAGCGCTTCAGGGTTTGGTAGCACTGAAGCTTTCTTT. Protein sequence: CASASGFGSTEAFF.

The V call is TRBV14, the J call TRBJ2-3, with 13 bases identical to TRBD2. V was pared by 3 bases and J by 4 bases, with 4 bases of the junction left unmatched. The CDR3 runs 16 residues. Germline loops: CDR1 SGHDN, CDR2 FVKESK. The CDR3, as DNA: TGTGCCAGCAGCCAGACTAGCGGGGGGATCGCAGATACGCAGTATTTT. It specifies CASSQTSGGIADTQYF.

V and J are TRBV28 and TRBJ1-2, with 8 bases identical to TRBD1. CDR1 and CDR2 from the germline V gene are MDHEN and SYDVKM. There are 15 residues in the CDR3. V gave up 4 bases and J gave up 8 bases; unmatched junction bases: 12. Written as DNA, the CDR3 is TGTGCCAGCAGTTCAGGGGGCGAAGTCGGGCAGGGCTACACCTTC. Translated, it gives CASSSGGEVGQGYTF.

This chain uses TRBV7-6 with TRBJ2-2; D remains ambiguous. Trimming shortened V by 4 bases and J by 5 bases, and 14 bases separated the two germline ends. Germline CDR1 is SGHVS and CDR2 is FNYEAQ. CDR3 length: 15 residues. In DNA form, the CDR3 reads TGTGCCAGCAGCTCCGGGTCCCTGCGGACCGGGGAGCTGTTTTTT. This gives the protein CASSSGSLRTGELFF. Full variable domain (rest looked up from reference TRBV7-6 and TRBJ2-2): GAGVSQSPRYKVTKRGQDVALRCDPISGHVSLYWYRQALGQGPEFLTYFNYEAQQDKSGLPNDRFSAERPEGSISTLTIQRTEQRDSAMYRCASSSGSLRTGELFFGEGSRLTVL.